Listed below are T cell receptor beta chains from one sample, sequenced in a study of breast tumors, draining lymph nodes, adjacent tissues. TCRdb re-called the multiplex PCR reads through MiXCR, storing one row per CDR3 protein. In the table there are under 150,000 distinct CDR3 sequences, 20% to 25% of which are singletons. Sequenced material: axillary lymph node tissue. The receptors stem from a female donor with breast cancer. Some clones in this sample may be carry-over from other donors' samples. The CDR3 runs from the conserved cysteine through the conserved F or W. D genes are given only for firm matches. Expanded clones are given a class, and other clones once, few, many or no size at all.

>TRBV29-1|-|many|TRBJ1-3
CSVAQGFSGNTIYF
TGCAGCGTTGCCCAGGGCTTCTCTGGAAACACCATATATTTT
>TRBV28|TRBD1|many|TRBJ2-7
CASSLSGRGNYEQYF
TGTGCCAGCAGTTTATCTGGCAGGGGGAACTACGAGCAGTACTTC
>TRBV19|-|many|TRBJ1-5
CASSIESANQPQHF
TGTGCCAGTAGTATAGAGAGTGCCAATCAGCCCCAGCATTTT
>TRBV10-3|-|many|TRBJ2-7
CAISESYSYEQYF
TGTGCCATCAGTGAGTCCTACTCCTACGAGCAGTACTTC
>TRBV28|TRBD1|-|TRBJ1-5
CASGQGGGASQPQHF
TGTGCCAGCGGACAGGGAGGAGGTGCAAGCCAGCCCCAGCATTTT
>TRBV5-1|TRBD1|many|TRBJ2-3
CASSWYRGSNTDTQYF
TGCGCCAGCAGCTGGTACAGGGGGTCGAACACAGATACGCAGTATTTT
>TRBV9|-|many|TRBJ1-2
CASSPRVWGAIYGYTF
TGTGCCAGCAGCCCCCGTGTCTGGGGCGCGATCTATGGCTACACCTTC
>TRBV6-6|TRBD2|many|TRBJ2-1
CASSTSGSSYNEQFF
TGTGCCAGCAGCACTAGCGGGAGCTCCTACAATGAGCAGTTCTTC
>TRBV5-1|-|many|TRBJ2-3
CASSWGGRGTDTQYF
TGCGCCAGCAGCTGGGGTGGTAGGGGCACAGATACGCAGTATTTT
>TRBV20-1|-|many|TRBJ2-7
CSATGRPYEQYF
TGCAGTGCCACTGGACGGCCCTACGAGCAGTACTTC
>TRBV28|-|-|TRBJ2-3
CASSLRAGRGRGRTDTQYF
TGTGCCAGCAGTTTACGGGCGGGGCGGGGCAGGGGGAGGACAGATACGCAGTATTTT
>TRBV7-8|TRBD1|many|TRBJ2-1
CASRSGTGGNEQFF
TGTGCCAGCAGGTCCGGGACAGGGGGCAATGAGCAGTTCTTC
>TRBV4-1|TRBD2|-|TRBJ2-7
CASSQVSSGAEQYF
TGCGCCAGCAGCCAAGTTTCTAGCGGGGCTGAGCAGTACTTC
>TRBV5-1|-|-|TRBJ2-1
CASSTAPGTPGDYNEQFF
TGCGCCAGCAGCACCGCTCCCGGGACTCCAGGAGACTACAATGAGCAGTTCTTC
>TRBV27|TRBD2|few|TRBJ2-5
CASAMGGPIEETQYF
TGTGCCAGCGCCATGGGAGGGCCGATTGAAGAGACCCAGTACTTC
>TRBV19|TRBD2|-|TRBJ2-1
CASSSTGTSGSRNEQFF
TGTGCCAGTAGTTCGACCGGGACTAGCGGGAGCCGGAATGAGCAGTTCTTC
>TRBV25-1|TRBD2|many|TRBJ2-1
CASSEWTSGSYNEQFF
TGTGCCAGCAGTGAATGGACTAGCGGGTCTTACAATGAGCAGTTCTTC
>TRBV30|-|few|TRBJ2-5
CAWMYDIGETAPTLQETQYF
TGTGCCTGGATGTACGATATTGGAGAGACGGCTCCTACCTTACAAGAGACCCAGTACTTC
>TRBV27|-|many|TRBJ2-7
CASTWVLHYEQYF
TGTGCCAGCACTTGGGTCCTTCACTACGAGCAGTACTTC
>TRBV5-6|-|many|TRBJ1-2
CASSLAQRSNYGYTF
TGTGCCAGCAGCTTGGCCCAAAGGTCTAACTATGGCTACACCTTC
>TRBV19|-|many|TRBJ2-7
CASSWGAEQYF
TGTGCCAGTAGCTGGGGAGCCGAGCAGTACTTC
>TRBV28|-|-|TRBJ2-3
CASRSTDDTQYF
TGTGCCAGCAGAAGCACTGACGATACGCAGTATTTT
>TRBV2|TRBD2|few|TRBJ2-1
CASSGAGANEQFF
TGTGCCAGCAGCGGGGCGGGAGCCAATGAGCAGTTCTTC
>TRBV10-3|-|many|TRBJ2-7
CAISDNYEQYF
TGTGCCATCAGTGACAACTACGAGCAGTACTTC
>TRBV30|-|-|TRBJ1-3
CAWSVGGNTMYF
TGTGCCTGGAGTGTAGGCGGAAACACAATGTATTTT
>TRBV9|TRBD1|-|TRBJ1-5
CASSVGRGRWQPQHF
TGTGCCAGCAGCGTAGGCAGGGGGCGTTGGCAGCCCCAGCATTTT
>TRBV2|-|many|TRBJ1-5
CASSPQGNQPQHF
TGTGCCAGCAGTCCCCAGGGGAATCAGCCCCAGCATTTT
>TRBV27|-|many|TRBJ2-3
CASTGSRDTDTQYF
TGTGCCAGCACCGGGAGTCGAGACACAGATACGCAGTATTTT
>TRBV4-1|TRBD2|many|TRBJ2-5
CASSPLAGGGGTQYF
TGCGCCAGCAGTCCCCTAGCGGGAGGGGGTGGGACCCAGTACTTC
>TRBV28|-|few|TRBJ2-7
CASSLRGRGTGWGSYEQYF
TGTGCCAGCAGTTTAAGGGGAAGGGGTACAGGGTGGGGCTCCTACGAGCAGTACTTC
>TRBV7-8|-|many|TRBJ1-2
CASSLSSGGDYGYTF
TGTGCCAGCAGCTTATCGTCGGGGGGCGACTATGGCTACACCTTC
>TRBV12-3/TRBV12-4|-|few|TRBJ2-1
CASSGTPSYNEQFF
TGTGCCAGTTCGGGGACACCCTCCTACAATGAGCAGTTCTTC
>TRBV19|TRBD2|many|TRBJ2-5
CASSGGGQETQYF
TGTGCCAGCAGCGGGGGGGGGCAAGAGACCCAGTACTTC
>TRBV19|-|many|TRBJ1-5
CASSPDRRSNQPQHF
TGTGCCAGTAGCCCGGACAGACGTAGCAATCAGCCCCAGCATTTT
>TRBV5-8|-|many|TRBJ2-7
CASSFSSTHEQYF
TGTGCCAGCAGCTTCAGTAGCACCCACGAGCAGTACTTC
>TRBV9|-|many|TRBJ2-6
CASSGSRVAGANVLTF
TGTGCCAGCAGCGGGAGCAGGGTAGCTGGGGCCAACGTCCTGACTTTC
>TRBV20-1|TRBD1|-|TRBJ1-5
CSASQPGQGVNQPQHF
TGCAGTGCTTCTCAGCCGGGACAGGGAGTCAATCAGCCCCAGCATTTT
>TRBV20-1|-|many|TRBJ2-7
CSAPSPKQTPYEQYF
TGCAGTGCTCCCTCCCCCAAGCAAACCCCCTACGAGCAGTACTTC
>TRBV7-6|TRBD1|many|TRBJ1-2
CASSLRQGNYGYTF
TGTGCCAGCAGCCTACGACAGGGGAACTATGGCTACACCTTC
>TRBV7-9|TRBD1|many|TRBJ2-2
CASSLARDRVAGELFF
TGTGCCAGCAGCTTAGCCCGGGACAGGGTTGCCGGGGAGCTGTTTTTT
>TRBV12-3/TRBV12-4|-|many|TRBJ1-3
CASRPSLSSGNTIYF
TGTGCCAGCAGGCCTAGCCTTAGCTCTGGAAACACCATATATTTT
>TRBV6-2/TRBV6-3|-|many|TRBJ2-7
CASSYYGVSDWRLEQYF
TGTGCCAGCAGTTATTACGGCGTGAGTGACTGGAGACTCGAGCAGTACTTC
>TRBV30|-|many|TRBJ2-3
CAWERVGGFVDTQYF
TGTGCCTGGGAGCGGGTCGGAGGCTTCGTAGATACGCAGTATTTT
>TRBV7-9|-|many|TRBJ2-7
CASSLVSYSKSSRFSYEQYF
TGTGCCAGCAGCTTAGTATCGTACTCCAAGAGTTCCCGCTTCTCCTACGAGCAGTACTTC
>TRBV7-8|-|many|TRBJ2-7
CASSLAVTGQSYEQYF
TGTGCCAGCAGCTTAGCTGTAACAGGACAATCTTACGAGCAGTACTTC
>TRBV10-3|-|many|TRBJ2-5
CAISDSPRRETQYF
TGTGCCATCAGTGATTCCCCTAGGCGGGAGACCCAGTACTTC
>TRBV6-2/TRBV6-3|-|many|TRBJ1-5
CASSYWGLDQPQHF
TGTGCCAGCAGTTACTGGGGTTTGGATCAGCCCCAGCATTTT
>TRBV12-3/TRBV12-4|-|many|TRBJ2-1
CASSFKRVVSYNEQFF
TGTGCCAGCAGTTTCAAAAGAGTTGTTAGCTACAATGAGCAGTTCTTC
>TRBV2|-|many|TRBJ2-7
CASSEWQQPQYF
TGTGCCAGCAGTGAGTGGCAGCAACCGCAGTACTTC
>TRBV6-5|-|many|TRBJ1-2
CASSYSISPRGGYTF
TGTGCCAGCAGTTACTCGATCTCCCCCAGAGGGGGCTACACCTTC
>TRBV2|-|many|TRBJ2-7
CASSDGRSYEQYF
TGTGCCAGCAGTGACGGCCGCTCCTACGAGCAGTACTTC
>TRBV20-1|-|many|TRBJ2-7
CSPLPGIDNEQYF
TGCAGCCCTTTACCGGGAATAGATAACGAGCAGTACTTC
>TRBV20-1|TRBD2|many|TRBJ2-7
CSARPGTSGKSYYEQYF
TGCAGTGCTAGACCCGGGACTAGCGGAAAATCATACTACGAGCAGTACTTC
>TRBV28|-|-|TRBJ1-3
CASSFGYHSGNTIYF
TGTGCCAGCAGTTTCGGGTACCACTCTGGAAACACCATATATTTT
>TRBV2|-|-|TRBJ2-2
CASSYATGLTGELVF
TGTGCCAGCAGCTATGCCACGGGGCTCACCGGGGAGCTGGTTTTC
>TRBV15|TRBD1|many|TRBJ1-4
CATSRDGWQGATNEKLFF
TGTGCCACCAGCAGAGATGGTTGGCAGGGGGCAACTAATGAAAAACTGTTTTTT
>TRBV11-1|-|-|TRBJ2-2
CASSSPKTLANTGELFF
TGTGCCAGCAGCTCCCCGAAGACCCTCGCGAACACCGGGGAGCTGTTTTTT
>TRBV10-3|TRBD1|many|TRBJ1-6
CAISKGTAYNSPLHF
TGTGCCATCAGCAAAGGGACAGCTTATAATTCACCCCTCCACTTT
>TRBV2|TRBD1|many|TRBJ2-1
CASSERGTARNNEQFF
TGTGCCAGCAGCGAACGTGGGACAGCTAGAAACAATGAGCAGTTCTTC